The T cell receptor beta chain under discussion was sequenced for a study of control samples from healthy donors and cancer patients. The CDR3 spans 15 residues. Germline V gives CDR1 MNHEY, CDR2 SVGAGI. With 2 bases removed from V and 1 base from J, the gap between germline ends came to 11 bases. TCRdb keeps only in-frame clones here, not all; method: immunoSEQ multiplex PCR. In the table there are approximately 80,000 clones, about nine tenths of which are singletons. The chain has TRBV6-5 and TRBJ2-5; D may match TRBD1 or TRBD2 (5 bases each). The sample comprised blood. The clonotype comes from a man under 40 in good health. The DNA for the CDR3 is TGTGCCAGCAGTTACGCCGGGGCTTTCCAAGAGACCCAGTACTTC. Translating gives CASSYAGAFQETQYF.